This T cell receptor beta chain was profiled in a study of blood T cell repertoires in COVID-19. TCRdb's copy holds only in-frame clones and misses some; the assay was immunoSEQ multiplex PCR. The sample lists hundreds of thousands of clones, roughly nine tenths occurring once. Across about two dozen US areas, participants ranged in age from roughly 18 to 95 years. With V trimmed by 0 bases and J by 3 bases, 5 bases remained unmatched. This CDR3 comprises 15 residues. Germline CDR1 and CDR2: LGHNT and FRNRAP. The sequenced sample consisted of PBMCs or T cells enriched from blood (not recorded which). The TCR comes from a man aged 25 to 40 who had recovered from COVID-19. The rearrangement links TRBV12-5 to TRBJ2-7; 7 nucleotides line up with TRBD1. In DNA, the CDR3 is TGTGCTAGTGGTTTGGTTGACAGGGTCATCTACGAGCAGTACTTC. As protein: CASGLVDRVIYEQYF.